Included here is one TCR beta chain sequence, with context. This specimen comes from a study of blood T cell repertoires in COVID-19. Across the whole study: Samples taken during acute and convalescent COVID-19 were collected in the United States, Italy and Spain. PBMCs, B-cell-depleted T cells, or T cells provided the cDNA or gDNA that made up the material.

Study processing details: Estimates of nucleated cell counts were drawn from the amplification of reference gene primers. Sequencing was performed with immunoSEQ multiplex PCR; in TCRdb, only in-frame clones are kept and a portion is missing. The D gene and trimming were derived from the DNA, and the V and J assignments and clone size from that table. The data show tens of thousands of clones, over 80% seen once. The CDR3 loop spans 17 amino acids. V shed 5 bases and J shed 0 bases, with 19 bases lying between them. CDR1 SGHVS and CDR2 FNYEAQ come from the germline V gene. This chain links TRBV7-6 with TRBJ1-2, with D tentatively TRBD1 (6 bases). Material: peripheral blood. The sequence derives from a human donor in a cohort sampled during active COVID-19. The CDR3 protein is CASSRTQTGPANYGYTF. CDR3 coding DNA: TGTGCCAGCAGCCGAACGCAGACAGGACCTGCTAACTATGGCTACACCTTC.